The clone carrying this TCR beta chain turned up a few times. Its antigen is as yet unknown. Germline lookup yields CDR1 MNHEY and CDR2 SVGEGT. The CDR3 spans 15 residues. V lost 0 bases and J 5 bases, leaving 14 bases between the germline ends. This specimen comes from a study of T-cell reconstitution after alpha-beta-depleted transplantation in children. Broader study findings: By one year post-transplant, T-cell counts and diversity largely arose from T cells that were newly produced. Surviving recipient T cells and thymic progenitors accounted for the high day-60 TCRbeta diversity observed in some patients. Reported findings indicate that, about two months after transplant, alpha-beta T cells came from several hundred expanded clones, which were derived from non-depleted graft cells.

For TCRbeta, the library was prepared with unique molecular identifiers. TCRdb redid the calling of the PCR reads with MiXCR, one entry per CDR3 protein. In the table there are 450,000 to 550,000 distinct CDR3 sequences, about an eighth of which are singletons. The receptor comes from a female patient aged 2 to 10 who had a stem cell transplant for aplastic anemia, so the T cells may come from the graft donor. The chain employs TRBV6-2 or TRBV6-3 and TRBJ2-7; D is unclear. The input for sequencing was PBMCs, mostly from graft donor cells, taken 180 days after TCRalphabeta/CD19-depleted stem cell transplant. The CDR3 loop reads CASSYSTVGRNEQYF. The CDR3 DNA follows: TGTGCCAGCAGTTACTCGACTGTAGGGCGGAACGAGCAGTACTTC.